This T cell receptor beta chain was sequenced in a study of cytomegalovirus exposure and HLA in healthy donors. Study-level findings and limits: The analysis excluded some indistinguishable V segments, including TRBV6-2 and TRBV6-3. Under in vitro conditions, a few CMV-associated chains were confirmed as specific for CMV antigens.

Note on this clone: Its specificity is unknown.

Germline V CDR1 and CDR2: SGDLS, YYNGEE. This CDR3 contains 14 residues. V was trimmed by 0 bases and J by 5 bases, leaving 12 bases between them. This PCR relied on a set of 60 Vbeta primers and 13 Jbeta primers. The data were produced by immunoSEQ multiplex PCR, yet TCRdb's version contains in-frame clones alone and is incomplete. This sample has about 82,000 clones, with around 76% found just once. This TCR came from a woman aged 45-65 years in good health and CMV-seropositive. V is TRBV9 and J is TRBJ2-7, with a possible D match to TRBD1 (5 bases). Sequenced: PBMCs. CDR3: CASSVGQGMNEQYF. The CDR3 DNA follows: TGTGCCAGCAGCGTAGGTCAGGGAATGAACGAGCAGTACTTC.